The entry below describes one T cell receptor beta chain. Its antigen is still unknown. The CDR3 sequence is 17 residues long. The V and J ends lost 1 base and 4 bases, in that order; junction bases with no gene match: 8. Germline CDR1 MDHEN, CDR2 SYDVKM. The source of the sample is a study of cytotoxic CD8 clonotypes in ibrutinib-treated CLL. Study results and limitations: Public clonotypes were uncommon and contracted or stayed stable on treatment.

Assay used: immunoSEQ multiplex PCR; TCRdb lists only in-frame clones, some missing. The sample carries some 300,000 clones, about 80% recorded once. This clonotype was sampled from a human donor with chronic lymphocytic leukemia. Here the sequenced sample was PBMCs, taken before ibrutinib treatment. The chain has TRBV28 and TRBJ2-2; 8 bases are shared with TRBD1. CDR3 sequence: CASSLLGRTGSTGELFF. The CDR3 DNA follows: TGTGCCAGCAGTTTATTGGGCCGGACAGGGTCCACCGGGGAGCTGTTTTTT.